This T cell receptor (beta chain) was captured by sequencing in a study of blood T cell repertoires in COVID-19. Study in general: Samples representing acute and convalescent COVID-19 were sourced from the United States, Italy and Spain. From T cells, B-cell-depleted T cells, or PBMCs came the material, which was cDNA or gDNA.

Per germline, CDR1 LGHDT and CDR2 YNNKEL (reference sequence). V was cut by 7 bases and J by 6 bases, with 15 bases left in between. The CDR3 length is 14 residues. Authors' analysis steps: Scientists estimated how many nucleated cells there were by amplifying reference gene primers. Here immunoSEQ multiplex PCR was the method, and the copy in TCRdb shows in-frame clones only, minus some. The DNA gave D and trimming, while V, J and clone size come from that table. The sample yields 150,000 to 200,000 clones, 80% to 90% seen once. The chain uses TRBV3-1 (or the pseudogene TRBV3-2) and TRBJ2-2; D might be TRBD1 (6 bases). The sequence came from a man aged 18 to 30 with active or convalescent COVID-19. Sequenced sample: peripheral blood. The CDR3: CASTAGVAPGELFF. In DNA, the CDR3 is TGTGCCAGCACGGCAGGGGTGGCCCCCGGGGAGCTGTTTTTT.